The 32 T cell receptor beta chains in this list originate from one sample, sequenced in a study of response to subunit inactivated influenza vaccine. MiXCR was run by TCRdb on the RT-PCR reads, yielding one entry per CDR3 protein. The table records 560,000 or so distinct CDR3 sequences, approximately 7.7% of them present only once. Sequenced here: PBMCs from blood, sampled less than 30 months after vaccination. Receptors originate from a man aged 45 to 75 who received an inactivated influenza vaccine.

CDR3 sequence reads: CASSPLDRAGGGYTF. The CDR3 DNA sequence: TGTGCCAGCAGCCCCCTCGACAGGGCCGGGGGGGGCTACACCTTC. V and J are TRBV7-2 and TRBJ1-2; 7 bases are a match to TRBD1. The junction had 14 bases not matched to a gene; V was cut back by 5 bases and J by 8 bases. Germline-derived CDR1 and CDR2 are SGHTA and FQGNSA. The CDR3 is made up of 15 amino acids.

This rearrangement joins TRBV14 to TRBJ2-7; D is unclear. Germline V gene data show CDR1 as SGHDN and CDR2 as FVKESK. The CDR3 covers 17 residues. Trimming took off 4 bases at V and 2 bases at J, with 21 bases between the two ends. CDR3 in DNA: TGTGCCAGCAGCCTCCTGTCGTCCGAGACGGCTACCTACGAGCAGTACTTC. This translates into CASSLLSSETATYEQYF.

The rearrangement links TRBV28 to TRBJ2-7; D tentatively reads TRBD1 or TRBD2 (5 bases each). Between the trimmed V and J ends, which lost 5 bases and 6 bases, there was a span of 20 bases. In germline, CDR1 is MDHEN, CDR2 SYDVKM. The CDR3 covers 15 residues. The CDR3 protein is CASSTRGSPPTEQYF. DNA for the CDR3: TGTGCCAGCAGTACCCGGGGCTCCCCGCCCACCGAGCAGTACTTC.

This clonotype was detected a few times. The chain couples TRBV14 to TRBJ1-2; D uncertain. V dropped 4 bases and J dropped 6 bases, with 15 bases sitting between them. Germline CDR1 and CDR2: SGHDN and FVKESK. The CDR3 spans 14 residues. As DNA, the CDR3 is TGTGCCAGCAGCCGGGGTCCCTCTGGTAATGGCTACACCTTC. Its protein product is CASSRGPSGNGYTF.

This clonotype was found a few times. The chain has TRBV5-1 and TRBJ2-3; tentatively, D is TRBD2 (6 bases). CDR3 length: 14 amino acids. V was clipped by 2 bases and J by 3 bases, with 10 bases between them. Germline V gene lookup returns CDR1 SGHRS and CDR2 YFSETQ. The CDR3 is CASSFWGGTDTQYF. The CDR3 DNA reads as TGCGCCAGCAGCTTTTGGGGAGGTACAGATACGCAGTATTTT.

The chain employs TRBV20-1 and TRBJ2-4; D is perhaps TRBD2 (6 bases). The CDR3 spans 13 residues. V lost 5 bases to trimming and J lost 5 bases, with 13 bases between them. Per germline, CDR1 DFQATT and CDR2 SNEGSKA (reference sequence). CDR3 DNA sequence: TGCAGTGCTGACCGTTCGGGAGAAAACATTCAGTACTTC. This sequence encodes CSADRSGENIQYF.

The chain uses TRBV7-2 and TRBJ2-1; TRBD1 matches 12 bases. Per germline, CDR1 SGHTA and CDR2 FQGNSA. The CDR3 is 14 amino acids. Germline trimming cut 5 bases from V and 7 bases from J; bases unmatched to any gene: 3. CDR3 in amino acids: CASSRDRGRNEQFF. CDR3 DNA sequence: TGTGCCAGCAGCCGGGACAGGGGGCGGAATGAGCAGTTCTTC.

This clonotype was seen only a few times. The V call is TRBV6-2 or TRBV6-3, the J call TRBJ2-7; D unclear. V was cut by 6 bases and J by 3 bases, with 9 bases left in between. The CDR3 length is 12 residues. The germline CDR1 and CDR2 sequences are MNHEY and SVGEGT. The CDR3 DNA sequence: TGTGCCAGCAGACAAGACCTCTACGAGCAGTACTTC. Its protein product is CASRQDLYEQYF.

Turning to this clonotype: A read error may explain this, as a much larger clone is one base away. The conserved phenylalanine or tryptophan normally closing the CDR3 is absent here, so this likely arose from a read error. CDR3 protein: CATSRGLQGGTDTQYL. In DNA form, the CDR3 reads TGTGCCACCAGCAGAGGACTACAGGGGGGAACAGATACGCAGTATTTA. The rearrangement links TRBV15 to TRBJ2-3; 8 bases are shared with TRBD1. The germline V gene has CDR1 LNHNV and CDR2 YYDKDF (reference sequence). This CDR3 has 16 amino acids. Trimming removed 1 base from V and 3 bases from J; junction bases left unmatched: 6.

This clonotype was detected many times. The CDR3 here is CASSPGTGGGEQYF. CDR3 coding DNA: TGTGCCAGCTCACCCGGGACAGGGGGAGGCGAGCAGTACTTC. The chain employs TRBV18 and TRBJ2-7, with 11 bases aligning to TRBD1. CDR1 is KGHSH and CDR2 is LQKENI in the germline V gene. Germline trimming cut 3 bases from V and 6 bases from J; bases unmatched to any gene: 4. The length of the CDR3 is 14 residues.

This clonotype was counted ten times or more. This chain connects TRBV5-1 to TRBJ2-1; 9 positions match TRBD2. The CDR3 is 16 amino acids. The trim removed 2 bases at V and 4 bases at J, leaving 7 bases unmatched. Germline assignment: CDR1 SGHRS and CDR2 YFSETQ. CDR3 bases: TGCGCCAGCAGCTTTCAGGCTAGCGGGGCGTACAATGAGCAGTTCTTC. Its protein is CASSFQASGAYNEQFF.

The rearrangement joins TRBV28 to TRBJ2-2; 9 bases match TRBD1. The germline V gene encodes CDR1 MDHEN and CDR2 SYDVKM. Losses at the gene ends were 8 bases for V and 6 bases for J; bases not matched to a gene: 10. CDR3 length: 15 residues. CDR3: CASRATGGIAGELFF. CDR3 sequence (DNA): TGTGCCAGCCGAGCGACAGGGGGTATCGCCGGGGAGCTGTTTTTT.

In its sample, this clonotype was seen a few times. This chain joins TRBV20-1 and TRBJ2-7; TRBD1 aligns across 7 bases. CDR3 length: 14 amino acids. Germline V gives CDR1 DFQATT, CDR2 SNEGSKA (reference sequence). Trimming removed 5 bases from V and 5 bases from J; junction bases left unmatched: 12. The DNA of the CDR3 is TGCAGTGCTGAGGAGTTAGGGGGCTGGGACGAGCAGTACTTC. Protein: CSAEELGGWDEQYF.

This clonotype showed up just a few times. The gene calls are TRBV27 and TRBJ2-7; D possibly corresponds to TRBD1 (6 bases). The CDR3 has 13 residues. V lost 6 bases and J lost 3, with 12 bases in between. CDR1 and CDR2 (germline): MNHEY, SMNVEV (reference sequence). The CDR3 DNA sequence: TGTGCCAGCAGGGGACACGGTGGCTACGAGCAGTACTTC. Its protein product is CASRGHGGYEQYF.

About this clonotype: The junction does not match germline at one end; this may be a read error. J is TRBJ1-1 and V is TRBV3-1, with a weak D call TRBD1 (6 bases). The germline gives CDR1 LGHDT, CDR2 YNNKEL (reference sequence). The CDR3 sequence is 17 residues long. In nucleotides, the CDR3 is TGTGCCAGCAGCAAAGAGGCCGGACAGCTCCCCGAACCGGAAGCTTTCTTT. As protein: CASSKEAGQLPEPEAFF.

This clonotype was detected ten times or more. The gene calls are TRBV27 and TRBJ2-1, with 11 bases identical to TRBD2. Germline V gene data show CDR1 as MNHEY and CDR2 as SMNVEV (reference sequence). CDR3 length equals 16 residues. Trimming at V came to 5 bases and at J to 4 bases, leaving 7 bases not matched to a gene. The CDR3 here is CASSLIGTSGYNEQFF. CDR3 coding DNA: TGTGCCAGCAGTCTTATAGGGACTAGCGGTTACAATGAGCAGTTCTTC.

This clonotype was observed at least ten times. V is TRBV15 and J is TRBJ1-5; D may be TRBD1 (5 bases). This CDR3 has 15 residues. With 2 bases removed from V and 2 bases from J, the gap between germline ends came to 10 bases. The germline V gene has CDR1 LNHNV and CDR2 YYDKDF (reference sequence). CDR3 protein: CATSRTQQGNQPQHF. CDR3 sequence (DNA): TGTGCCACCAGCAGAACCCAACAGGGCAATCAGCCCCAGCATTTT.

There are a few counts of this clonotype. The chain carries TRBV7-2 and TRBJ1-3; a weak D match, TRBD1 (5 bases). Trimming left V 2 bases short and J 1 base short, with 12 bases between. Germline values: CDR1 SGHTA, CDR2 FQGNSA. CDR3 size: 16 residues. In DNA, the CDR3 is TGTGCCAGCAGCTTACTGGCAGGGCCATCTGGAAACACCATATATTTT. Protein product: CASSLLAGPSGNTIYF.

This clonotype has at least ten counts. V gene TRBV6-1 combines with J gene TRBJ2-3; D possibly uses TRBD1 or TRBD2 (5 bases each). Germline CDR1 MNHNS, CDR2 SASEGT. V was clipped by 6 bases and J by 0 bases, with 16 bases between them. The CDR3 is made up of 16 amino acids. The CDR3 coding sequence is TGTGCCAGCAGCTTTGGCCGGGGCCTTAGCACAGATACGCAGTATTTT. Protein sequence: CASSFGRGLSTDTQYF.

This clonotype was counted between two and nine times. V and J are TRBV4-2 and TRBJ2-5; 15 bases are a match to TRBD2. Germline CDR1 reads LGHNA; CDR2 reads YNFKEQ. The junction had 0 bases not matched to a gene; V was cut back by 0 bases and J by 4 bases. This CDR3 is 16 amino acids long. CDR3 amino acids: CASSQEGLAGGETQYF. The CDR3 DNA follows: TGTGCCAGCAGCCAAGAGGGACTAGCGGGGGGAGAGACCCAGTACTTC.

The chain recombines TRBV5-1 with TRBJ2-1; D is tentatively TRBD1 or TRBD2 (6 bases each). V lost 1 base and J 0 bases, leaving 14 bases between the germline ends. This CDR3 is 17 amino acids long. CDR1 SGHRS and CDR2 YFSETQ come from the germline V gene. The CDR3 nucleotides read TGCGCCAGCAGCTTGTACGGGGGCACCAGCTCCTACAATGAGCAGTTCTTC. Protein sequence: CASSLYGGTSSYNEQFF.

V usage is TRBV29-1 and J usage is TRBJ2-5; 10 bases line up with TRBD2. CDR3 length: 15 amino acids. With V trimmed by 4 bases and J by 3 bases, 8 bases remained unmatched. Germline V gene data show CDR1 as SQVTM and CDR2 as ANQGSEA. Written as DNA, the CDR3 is TGCAGCGTTGTTCGTAGCGGGAGGCCCGAAGAGACCCAGTACTTC. It specifies CSVVRSGRPEETQYF.

This chain uses TRBV18 with TRBJ2-1; D gene uncertain. The germline V gene encodes CDR1 KGHSH and CDR2 LQKENI. The length of the CDR3 is 15 residues. V gave up 5 bases and J gave up 6 bases, with 17 bases separating them. The CDR3 region has the DNA TGTGCCAGCTCAACTGGGGTATTGTCATCCAATGAGCAGTTCTTC. Protein product: CASSTGVLSSNEQFF.

This clonotype was observed a handful of times. The chain recombines TRBV5-5 with TRBJ2-1, with 14 bases lining up with TRBD2. The J segment lost 6 bases and the V segment lost 0 bases, leaving 5 bases of the junction unmatched. CDR1 SGHKS and CDR2 YYEKEE come from the germline V gene (reference sequence). This CDR3 is built from 17 residues. In nucleotides, the CDR3 is TGTGCCAGCAGCTTGGCGAGGGGACTAGCGGGAGTCAATGAGCAGTTCTTC. Its translation is CASSLARGLAGVNEQFF.

This clonotype was counted ten times or more. This rearrangement joins TRBV5-5 to TRBJ2-7, with TRBD1 identical over 11 bases. The CDR3 spans 14 residues. CDR1 is SGHKS and CDR2 is YYEKEE in the germline V gene (reference sequence). The V and J ends lost 2 bases and 6 bases, in that order; junction bases with no gene match: 4. The CDR3 DNA is TGTGCCAGCAGCTTCGGACAGGGGGCTCGCGAGCAGTACTTC. Translating gives CASSFGQGAREQYF.

This clonotype was seen only a few times. V usage is TRBV4-1 and J usage is TRBJ2-1; 7 bases are a match to TRBD2. The germline gives CDR1 MGHRA, CDR2 YSYEKL. V shed 1 base and J 3 bases; nucleotides not matched to a gene: 6. The CDR3 contains 16 residues. CDR3 DNA: TGCGCCAGCAGCCAAGTTGGTCGGACTAGCTACAATGAGCAGTTCTTC. It codes for CASSQVGRTSYNEQFF.

Concerning this clonotype itself: This could be a read error, since a much larger clone is one nucleotide away. The rearrangement uses TRBV11-2 and TRBJ2-1, with 10 nucleotides matching TRBD2. CDR3 length: 15 amino acids. The germline V gene has CDR1 SGHAT and CDR2 FQNNGV. J lost 0 bases, V lost 8 bases, and 4 bases had no gene match. As DNA, the CDR3 is TGTGCCAGCGGCACTAGCGGGATCTCCTACAATGAGCAGTTCTTC. Translation: CASGTSGISYNEQFF.

The sample holds a few counts of this clonotype. The V gene is TRBV9, the J gene TRBJ1-1; 7 bases map to TRBD1. Germline lookup yields CDR1 SGDLS and CDR2 YYNGEE. CDR3 length equals 12 residues. V trimming: 3 bases; J trimming: 6 bases; junction bases outside the gene matches: 2. CDR3 in amino acids: CASSGTGAEAFF. The CDR3 DNA is TGTGCCAGCAGCGGAACAGGGGCTGAAGCTTTCTTT.

At least ten counts were recorded for this clonotype. The chain recombines TRBV20-1 with TRBJ2-7; either TRBD1 or TRBD2 may supply D (6 bases each). Germline CDR1 reads DFQATT; CDR2 reads SNEGSKA (reference sequence). The CDR3 loop spans 15 amino acids. V was cut by 5 bases and J by 6 bases, with 23 bases left in between. The CDR3 loop is CSAFRFLDRAGEQYF. For the CDR3, the DNA is TGCAGTGCTTTTCGGTTCTTGGACAGAGCGGGCGAGCAGTACTTC.

This clonotype has a handful of counts. The rearrangement joins TRBV29-1 to TRBJ2-1, with TRBD1 matching 8 bases. The germline V gene has CDR1 SQVTM and CDR2 ANQGSEA. After removal of 7 bases from V and 6 bases from J, the junction contained 5 bases not matched to a gene. The CDR3 is made up of 12 amino acids. CDR3 protein: CSGKTGGNEQFF. The DNA for the CDR3 is TGCAGCGGCAAAACAGGGGGCAATGAGCAGTTCTTC.

This clonotype was detected only a few times. The CDR3 nucleotides read TGCAGTGCTTTCAATCAGGGGCGGAACACCGGGGAGCTGTTTTTT. It codes for CSAFNQGRNTGELFF. V gene TRBV20-1 combines with J gene TRBJ2-2; a possible D gene is TRBD1 (6 bases). Germline V lookup: CDR1 DFQATT, CDR2 SNEGSKA (reference sequence). Trimming stripped 5 bases from V and 1 base from J, with 14 bases between. The CDR3 spans 15 residues.

This clonotype was found a few times. The chain uses TRBV9 and TRBJ2-2; the D is unclear. Trimming removed 1 base from V and 4 bases from J, with 8 bases in between. Germline V gives CDR1 SGDLS, CDR2 YYNGEE. This CDR3 has 14 residues. CDR3 region: CASSVRPLTGELFF. As DNA, the CDR3 is TGTGCCAGCAGCGTAAGGCCACTCACCGGGGAGCTGTTTTTT.